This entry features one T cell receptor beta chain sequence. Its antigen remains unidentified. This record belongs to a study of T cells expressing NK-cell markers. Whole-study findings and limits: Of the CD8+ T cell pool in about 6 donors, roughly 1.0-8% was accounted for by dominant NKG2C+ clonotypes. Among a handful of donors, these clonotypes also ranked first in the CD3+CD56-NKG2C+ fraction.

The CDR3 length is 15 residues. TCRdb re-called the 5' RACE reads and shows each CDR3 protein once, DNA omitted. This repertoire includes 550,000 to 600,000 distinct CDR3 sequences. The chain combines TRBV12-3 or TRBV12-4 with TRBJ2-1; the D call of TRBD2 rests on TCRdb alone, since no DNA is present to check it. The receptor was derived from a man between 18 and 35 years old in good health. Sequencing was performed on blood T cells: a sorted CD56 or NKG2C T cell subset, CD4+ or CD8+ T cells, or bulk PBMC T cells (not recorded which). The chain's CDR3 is CASSLLLRGASGPFF.